The rows below give T cell receptor beta chains drawn from one sample of a study of blood T cell repertoires in COVID-19. Repertoires were generated with immunoSEQ multiplex PCR, while TCRdb's copy carries only in-frame clones and drops some. The top ten clones hold less than 2.5% of a sample with around 81,000 clones, 86% of them seen once. Sequenced sample: peripheral blood. All receptors come from a woman aged 55 to 70 with acute or convalescent COVID-19. The CDR3 runs from the conserved cysteine through the conserved F or W. A D gene is named only where the DNA matches it firmly. Clone size is stated in some rows and not others, as once, few, many or a class when expanded.

>TRBD1|TRBJ1-5|NA|TRBV28
CASSFLPGTGGRAQPQHF
TGTGCCAGCAGTTTTCTCCCCGGGACAGGGGGCAGGGCTCAGCCCCAGCATTTT
>TRBD2|TRBJ2-1|once|TRBV27
CASSSGGQYNEQFF
TGTGCCAGCAGTAGCGGGGGACAATACAATGAGCAGTTCTTC
>TRBD2|TRBJ2-2|NA|TRBV7-2
CASSLAPLAGGNTGELFF
TGTGCCAGCAGCTTAGCGCCTCTAGCGGGAGGGAACACCGGGGAGCTGTTTTTT
>TRBD1|TRBJ2-7|NA|TRBV6-5
CASGDSHPYEQYF
TGTGCCAGTGGGGACAGCCATCCCTACGAGCAGTACTTC
>NA|TRBJ2-3|NA|TRBV24-1
CATSAARDTQYF
TGTGCCACCAGTGCGGCTAGGGATACGCAGTATTTT
>NA|TRBJ1-1|NA|TRBV30
CAWNRAMNTEAFF
TGTGCCTGGAACAGGGCGATGAACACTGAAGCTTTCTTT
>NA|TRBJ1-1|NA|TRBV5-1
CASSLGGNTEAFF
TGCGCCAGCAGTCTGGGGGGGAACACTGAAGCTTTCTTT
>TRBD2|TRBJ2-1|NA|TRBV7-9
CASSARLAGEPTGEQFF
TGTGCCAGCAGCGCGAGACTAGCGGGAGAGCCCACAGGTGAGCAGTTCTTC
>TRBD2|TRBJ2-5|NA|TRBV9
CASSVGAGGRQETQYF
TGTGCCAGCAGCGTAGGAGCGGGGGGGCGGCAAGAGACCCAGTACTTC
>NA|TRBJ2-7|once|TRBV11-2
CASSPGPPYEQYF
TGTGCCAGCAGCCCAGGGCCGCCCTACGAGCAGTACTTC
>NA|TRBJ1-6|NA|TRBV29-1
CSAREGQNNSPLHF
TGCAGCGCCCGCGAGGGACAAAATAATTCACCCCTCCACTTT
>TRBD1|TRBJ2-7|NA|TRBV3-1/TRBV3-2
CASSLPGDRSYEQYF
TGTGCCAGCAGCCTCCCAGGGGACAGGTCCTACGAGCAGTACTTC